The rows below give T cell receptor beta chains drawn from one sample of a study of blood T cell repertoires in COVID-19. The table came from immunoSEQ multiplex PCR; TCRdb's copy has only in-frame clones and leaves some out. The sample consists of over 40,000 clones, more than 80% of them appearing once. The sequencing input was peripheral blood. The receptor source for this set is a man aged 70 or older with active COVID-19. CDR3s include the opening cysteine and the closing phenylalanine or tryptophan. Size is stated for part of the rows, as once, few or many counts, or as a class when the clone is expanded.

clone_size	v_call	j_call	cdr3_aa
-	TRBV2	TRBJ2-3	CASSWTGEGDTQYF
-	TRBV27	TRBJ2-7	CASREDQAVSGEQYF
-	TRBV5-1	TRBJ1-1	CASSLLQGANTEAFF
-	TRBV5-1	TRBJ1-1	CASSLEGENTEAFF
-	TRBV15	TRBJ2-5	CATSRDASGRQETQYF
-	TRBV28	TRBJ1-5	CASTSVGQYNQPQHF
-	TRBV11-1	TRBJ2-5	CASSSRWAGVQETQYF
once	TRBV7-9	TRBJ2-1	CASRVSAGYEQFF
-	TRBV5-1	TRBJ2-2	CASSLEAAGELFF
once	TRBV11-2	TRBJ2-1	CASSRIPPGVLYNEQFF
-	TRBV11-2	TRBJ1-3	CASSHTQGTSSGNTIYF
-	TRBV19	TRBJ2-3	CASSMNGYGTDTQYF
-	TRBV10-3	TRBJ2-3	CAISTRGLAGDTDTQYF
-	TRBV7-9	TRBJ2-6	CASSAGQGGFVLTF
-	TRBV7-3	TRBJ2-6	CASSLGLAGGTGANVLTF
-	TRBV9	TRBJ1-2	CASSVEGQAYGYTF
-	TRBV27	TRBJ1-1	CASSLSTGVGTEAFF
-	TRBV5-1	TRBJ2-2	CASSLDTGINTGELFF
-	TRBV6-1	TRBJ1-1	CASSEVEGSYTEAFF
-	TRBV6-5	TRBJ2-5	CASSYSGQGGKETQYF
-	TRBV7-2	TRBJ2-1	CASSLEPDNYNEQFF
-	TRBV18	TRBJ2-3	CASSLGIGATDTQYF
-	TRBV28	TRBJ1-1	CASSDSVMNTEAFF
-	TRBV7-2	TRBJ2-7	CASSSTGGYEQYF